Shown below are 7 T cell receptor beta chains from a single sample sequenced in a study of Ad26.COV2.S vaccination and SARS-CoV-2 variants. Treatment defined: 15 to 20 received Ad26.COV2.S at low or high dose, single or two shots; about 5 received placebo; per-sample allocation not given. The study sampled participants on day 63 after the first vaccine or placebo injection. The method was immunoSEQ multiplex PCR; TCRdb's version includes in-frame clones alone and lacks a portion of them. The sample consists of 410,000 or so clones, roughly 90% of them appearing once. Sequencing used peripheral blood, obtained in a trial of Ad26.COV2.S vaccine versus placebo. The source of these receptors is a person between 18 and 60 years old who received the Ad26.COV2.S COVID-19 vaccine or a placebo.

The chain couples TRBV4-3 to TRBJ1-1; tentative D call: TRBD1 (6 bases). This CDR3 is 16 amino acids long. V lost 2 bases and J lost 2, with 15 bases in between. Germline CDR1 LGHNA, CDR2 YSLEER. CDR3 loop: CASSQSRTVKNTEAFF. For the CDR3, the DNA is TGCGCCAGCAGCCAAAGTCGGACAGTGAAAAACACTGAAGCTTTCTTT.

The V call is TRBV11-2, the J call TRBJ1-1, with 8 positions matching TRBD1. Germline trimming cut 4 bases from V and 1 base from J; bases unmatched to any gene: 5. Germline assignment: CDR1 SGHAT and CDR2 FQNNGV. CDR3 length: 15 amino acids. The CDR3 spells CASSSWDRRNTEAFF. CDR3 bases: TGTGCCAGCAGCTCCTGGGACAGGAGGAACACTGAAGCTTTCTTT.

V and J are TRBV3-1 (or the pseudogene TRBV3-2) and TRBJ2-3, with TRBD2 identical over 12 bases. This CDR3 is built from 19 residues. V lost 0 bases, J lost 2 bases, and 9 bases stayed unmatched. Germline V CDR1 and CDR2: LGHDT, YNNKEL (reference sequence). The CDR3 DNA reads TGTGCCAGCAGCCAAGATGCCCCCCGACTAGCGGGGGTCACAGATACGCAGTATTTT. It translates to CASSQDAPRLAGVTDTQYF.

In this sample, this clone turned up a few times. This sequence joins TRBV11-3 and TRBJ1-3; D is uncertain. Deletions cut 5 bases from V and 0 bases from J, with 17 bases between. Per germline, CDR1 SGHNT and CDR2 YENEEA. The CDR3 consists of 17 residues. The CDR3 protein is CASSRTQTGYSGNTIYF. CDR3 in DNA: TGTGCCAGCAGCCGGACCCAGACGGGATACTCTGGAAACACCATATATTTT.

The CDR3 DNA reads as TGTGCCAGCAGCCCTGGGACAGCAGCTAATGAAAAACTGTTTTTT. It codes for CASSPGTAANEKLFF. The gene calls are TRBV7-2 and TRBJ1-4, with 7 bases fitting TRBD1. V lost 5 bases, J lost 3 bases, and 6 bases stayed unmatched. CDR3 length equals 15 residues. Germline CDR1 and CDR2: SGHTA and FQGNSA.

The chain is built from TRBV14 and TRBJ2-5; D ambiguous. V was shortened by 2 bases and J by 2 bases, with 9 bases between the two germline ends. CDR3 length equals 14 residues. Germline values: CDR1 SGHDN, CDR2 FVKESK. Here the CDR3 reads CASSQRQRQETQYF. CDR3 coding DNA: TGTGCCAGCAGCCAACGGCAGAGGCAAGAGACCCAGTACTTC.

The CDR3 DNA reads TGTGCCAGTAGTCCTAGCGGGGGGTTTACAGATACGCAGTATTTT. It is translated as CASSPSGGFTDTQYF. The chain combines TRBV19 with TRBJ2-3, with 11 bases lining up with TRBD2. The CDR3 has 15 residues. CDR1 is LNHDA and CDR2 is SQIVND in the germline V gene (reference sequence). V lost 5 bases, J lost 3 bases, and 4 bases stayed unmatched.